The 30 T cell receptor beta chains below all came from one sample that was sequenced in a study of CD8 T cells in Susac syndrome. After extraction with the RNeasy kit, roughly 0.45 to 1 ug of the RNA was reverse transcribed using random hexamers. Via MiXCR, TCRdb re-called the immunoSEQ multiplex PCR reads, giving one row per CDR3 protein. Of about 190,000 distinct CDR3 sequences listed, around 95% were seen once; the top ten hold around 0.15%. The sequenced material came from CD8+ T cells from PBMCs. These TCRs come from a human donor with Susac syndrome.

This rearrangement joins TRBV29-1 to TRBJ2-1; D tentatively fits TRBD1 or TRBD2 (6 bases each). The germline V gene encodes CDR1 SQVTM and CDR2 ANQGSEA. This CDR3 is built from 14 residues. Trimming cost V 5 bases and J 7 bases, with 18 bases left between them. The CDR3 coding sequence is TGCAGCGTTCTACGAGGGGGGCTAGGGAATGAGCAGTTCTTC. Encoded protein: CSVLRGGLGNEQFF.

This chain joins TRBV28 and TRBJ2-7; a weak D match, TRBD2 (7 bases). The CDR3 runs to 14 residues. The germline V gene encodes CDR1 MDHEN and CDR2 SYDVKM. The germline V and J ends were trimmed by 1 base and 7 bases, with 14 bases remaining between them. The CDR3 DNA is TGTGCCAGCAGTTTATCGGGGGGCCCCAGGGAGCAGTACTTC. Translating gives CASSLSGGPREQYF.

The V and J genes are TRBV28 and TRBJ2-7; TRBD2 matches 7 bases. The CDR3 has 15 residues. From germline, CDR1 is MDHEN and CDR2 SYDVKM. J lost 0 bases, V lost 2 bases, and 4 bases had no gene match. In nucleotides, the CDR3 is TGTGCCAGCAGTTTAGCTAGCGGAAGCTCCTACGAGCAGTACTTC. It codes for CASSLASGSSYEQYF.

This clonotype was detected only once. V gene TRBV28 combines with J gene TRBJ2-3; TRBD1 matches at 8 bases. The CDR3 is 14 residues long. CDR1 is MDHEN, CDR2 SYDVKM, per germline. V lost 7 bases to trimming and J lost 2 bases; unmatched junction nucleotides: 5. The CDR3 loop reads CASISDRDTDTQYF. Written as DNA, the CDR3 is TGTGCCAGCATTTCGGACAGGGACACAGATACGCAGTATTTT.

The chain uses TRBV7-3 and TRBJ1-1; 7 nucleotides agree with TRBD1. CDR1 is SGHTA and CDR2 is FQGTGA in the germline V gene. The CDR3 consists of 14 residues. V dropped 5 bases and J dropped 1; count of bases not matched to a gene: 4. The CDR3, as DNA: TGTGCCAGCAGCCCGGGACAGACGAACACTGAAGCTTTCTTT. Translated, it gives CASSPGQTNTEAFF. The full variable domain, rest sourced from reference TRBV7-3 and TRBJ1-1, is GAGVSQTPSNKVTEKGKYVELRCDPISGHTALYWYRQSLGQGPEFLIYFQGTGAADDSGLPNDRFFAVRPEGSVSTLKIQRTERGDSAVYLCASSPGQTNTEAFFGQGTRLTVV.

CDR3 sequence reads: CASSVGGESYEQYF. The CDR3 region has the DNA TGTGCCAGCAGCGTAGGAGGCGAATCCTACGAGCAGTACTTC. V and J are TRBV9 and TRBJ2-7; no definite D call. Germline loops: CDR1 SGDLS, CDR2 YYNGEE. The CDR3 consists of 14 residues. V shed 0 bases and J shed 1 base, with 8 bases lying between them.

The chain recombines TRBV12-3 or TRBV12-4 with TRBJ1-5, with D maybe TRBD1 (5 bases). This CDR3 is 14 amino acids long. Trimming left V 3 bases short and J 3 bases short, with 9 bases between. CDR3 nucleotides: TGTGCCAGCAGTTTCTCAGGGTCCAATCAGCCCCAGCATTTT. It codes for CASSFSGSNQPQHF.

The chain is built from TRBV30 and TRBJ1-1; no clear D. The CDR3 sequence is 11 residues long. The V end lost 0 bases, the J end lost 4 bases, and 3 bases lay between the germline ends. Germline values: CDR1 GTSNPN, CDR2 SVGIG (reference sequence). CDR3 coding DNA: TGTGCCTGGAGTGTAACCACTGAAGCTTTCTTT. This translates into CAWSVTTEAFF.

This clonotype has just one count. The J gene is TRBJ1-6, the V gene TRBV7-9; TRBD1 matches 7 bases. V shed 3 bases, J shed 11 bases, and the junction held 4 bases outside the gene matches. Germline V CDR1 and CDR2: SEHNR, FQNEAQ (reference sequence). The CDR3 covers 13 residues. The CDR3 sequence: CASSFTGVAPLHF. For the CDR3, the DNA is TGTGCCAGCAGCTTTACAGGGGTAGCACCCCTCCACTTT.

V usage is TRBV27 and J usage is TRBJ2-7; 10 nucleotides line up with TRBD1. Germline CDR1 reads MNHEY; CDR2 reads SMNVEV (reference sequence). This CDR3 spans 15 amino acids. J was trimmed by 3 bases and V by 4 bases; bases with no gene match: 6. This CDR3 reads CASSSPGTGVYEQYF. CDR3 nucleotide sequence: TGTGCCAGCAGTTCACCCGGGACAGGGGTCTACGAGCAGTACTTC.

The chain combines TRBV6-1 with TRBJ1-2; D not certain. The CDR3 runs 13 residues. Germline V CDR1 and CDR2: MNHNS, SASEGT. V lost 0 bases, J lost 5 bases, and 7 bases lay in between. In DNA, the CDR3 is TGTGCCAGCAGTGAAGCGGCGGGTTATGGCTACACCTTC. It codes for CASSEAAGYGYTF.

The chain is built from TRBV4-2 and TRBJ2-5; the match to TRBD2 covers 10 bases. CDR3 length equals 17 residues. V was clipped by 0 bases and J by 1 base; unmatched bases: 5. Germline V gene data show CDR1 as LGHNA and CDR2 as YNFKEQ. CDR3 DNA: TGTGCCAGCAGCCAAGATATACTAGCGGGATCCCAAGAGACCCAGTACTTC. Translation gives CASSQDILAGSQETQYF.

The chain carries TRBV2 and TRBJ2-1; 7 positions match TRBD2. The germline gives CDR1 SNHLY, CDR2 FYNNEI. Losses at the gene ends were 2 bases for V and 7 bases for J; bases not matched to a gene: 8. The CDR3 totals 15 residues. The chain's CDR3 is CASSETAGSGNEQFF. In DNA, the CDR3 is TGTGCCAGCAGTGAAACAGCGGGAAGCGGGAATGAGCAGTTCTTC.

This clonotype showed up just once. The gene calls are TRBV15 and TRBJ1-2; D call uncertain. Germline CDR1 reads LNHNV; CDR2 reads YYDKDF (reference sequence). The CDR3 has 14 amino acids. The V end lost 8 bases, the J end lost 4 bases, and 17 bases lay between the germline ends. CDR3 DNA: TGTGCCACCTCCGGGGAGGGAAAGGTCTATGGCTACACCTTC. Translation: CATSGEGKVYGYTF. The variable domain in full, with the rest retrieved from reference TRBV15 and TRBJ1-2, is DAMVIQNPRYQVTQFGKPVTLSCSQTLNHNVMYWYQQKSSQAPKLLFHYYDKDFNNEADTPDNFQSRRPNTSFCFLDIRSPGLGDTAMYLCATSGEGKVYGYTFGSGTRLTVV.

V is TRBV20-1 and J is TRBJ2-7; perhaps TRBD2 as D (6 bases). This CDR3 comprises 13 residues. Germline loops: CDR1 DFQATT, CDR2 SNEGSKA (reference sequence). Trimming shortened V by 0 bases and J by 6 bases, and 12 bases separated the two germline ends. The CDR3 DNA follows: TGCAGTGCTAGAGATGGGGCGGAGGGCGAGCAGTACTTC. Translating gives CSARDGAEGEQYF.

The chain joins TRBV20-1 to TRBJ2-1, with 7 bases aligning to TRBD2. Germline V gene lookup returns CDR1 DFQATT and CDR2 SNEGSKA (reference sequence). Losses at the gene ends were 6 bases for V and 3 bases for J; bases not matched to a gene: 14. CDR3 length equals 16 residues. CDR3 amino acids: CSAPRRGFHYYNEQFF. As DNA, the CDR3 is TGCAGTGCCCCGAGGCGGGGGTTTCACTACTACAATGAGCAGTTCTTC.

The V and J genes are TRBV20-1 and TRBJ2-1, with TRBD2 as a possible D gene (6 bases). CDR1 and CDR2 from the germline V gene are DFQATT and SNEGSKA (reference sequence). The CDR3 is 15 residues long. Between the trimmed V and J ends, which lost 0 bases and 5 bases, there was a span of 14 bases. The CDR3 reads CSARDVSGGNNEQFF. As DNA, the CDR3 is TGCAGTGCTAGAGATGTTAGCGGAGGGAACAATGAGCAGTTCTTC.

This clonotype appeared once. The chain combines TRBV2 with TRBJ2-1, with 11 bases aligning to TRBD2. The CDR3 totals 16 residues. The germline V gene has CDR1 SNHLY and CDR2 FYNNEI. V lost 1 base to trimming and J lost 6 bases; unmatched junction nucleotides: 5. CDR3 loop: CASSEVAGGPGNEQFF. DNA of the CDR3: TGTGCCAGCAGTGAAGTAGCGGGGGGGCCGGGCAATGAGCAGTTCTTC.

In DNA form, the CDR3 reads TGCAGCGTTGCGATCGAGACAGGGGCTGGAAACACCATATATTTT. Translating gives CSVAIETGAGNTIYF. This chain connects TRBV29-1 to TRBJ1-3, with 8 bases fitting TRBD1. V trimming: 4 bases; J trimming: 2 bases; junction bases outside the gene matches: 7. CDR1 and CDR2 (germline): SQVTM, ANQGSEA. CDR3 length: 15 amino acids. The full variable domain, in which reference TRBV29-1 and TRBJ1-3 provide the parts outside the CDR3, is SAVISQKPSRDICQRGTSLTIQCQVDSQVTMMFWYRQQPGQSLTLIATANQGSEATYESGFVIDKFPISRPNLTFSTLTVSNMSPEDSSIYLCSVAIETGAGNTIYFGEGSWLTVV.

Here the CDR3 DNA reads TGTGCCAGCAGCTTGGAGGCGTCTAACTATGGCTACACCTTC. Residues: CASSLEASNYGYTF. The chain is built from TRBV5-6 and TRBJ1-2, with D uncertain. Germline lookup yields CDR1 SGHDT and CDR2 YYEEEE. V was shortened by 0 bases and J by 0 bases, with 6 bases between the two germline ends. CDR3 size: 14 residues.

This chain connects TRBV5-1 to TRBJ2-1; D call uncertain. Trimming removed 4 bases from V and 5 bases from J, with 22 bases in between. The germline V gene encodes CDR1 SGHRS and CDR2 YFSETQ. The length of the CDR3 is 17 residues. CDR3: CASSQMVSSPSHNEQFF. The CDR3 bases are TGCGCCAGCAGCCAAATGGTCTCGAGTCCCAGCCACAATGAGCAGTTCTTC.

The chain's CDR3 is CASSWGAGRSTYEQYF. In nucleotides, the CDR3 is TGTGCCAGCAGTTGGGGTGCGGGCAGGAGCACCTACGAGCAGTACTTC. V gene TRBV7-6 combines with J gene TRBJ2-7, with D possibly matching TRBD2 (5 bases). Germline lookup yields CDR1 SGHVS and CDR2 FNYEAQ. The CDR3 is 16 residues long. Between the trimmed V and J ends, which lost 6 bases and 2 bases, there was a span of 20 bases.

V and J are TRBV4-1 and TRBJ2-3, with 12 bases matching TRBD2. V gave up 0 bases and J gave up 4 bases; unmatched junction bases: 8. Germline V gene lookup returns CDR1 MGHRA and CDR2 YSYEKL. This CDR3 spans 18 amino acids. This CDR3 reads CASSQDLWLAGGPDTQYF. The CDR3 nucleotides read TGCGCCAGCAGCCAAGATCTCTGGCTAGCGGGGGGGCCAGATACGCAGTATTTT.

This chain links TRBV14 with TRBJ2-5; D is ambiguous. Per the germline V gene, CDR1 is SGHDN and CDR2 is FVKESK. This CDR3 is built from 15 residues. V was clipped by 3 bases and J by 5 bases, with 16 bases between them. The CDR3 sequence: CASSHYGPERETQYF. CDR3 DNA: TGTGCCAGCAGCCATTATGGCCCTGAACGGGAGACCCAGTACTTC. The variable domain in full, completed from reference TRBV14 and TRBJ2-5, reads EAGVTQFPSHSVIEKGQTVTLRCDPISGHDNLYWYRRVMGKEIKFLLHFVKESKQDESGMPNNRFLAERTGGTYSTLKVQPAELEDSGVYFCASSHYGPERETQYFGPGTRLLVL.

This clonotype is a singleton in its sample. This chain uses TRBV7-9 with TRBJ1-6; 7 bases align to TRBD1. Germline CDR1 reads SEHNR; CDR2 reads FQNEAQ (reference sequence). V shed 3 bases, J shed 11 bases, and the junction held 13 bases outside the gene matches. The CDR3 extends over 16 amino acids. The DNA of the CDR3 is TGTGCCAGCAGCTTCCCCAGTGGGCAGGGGGTTCCACCCCTCCACTTT. It translates to CASSFPSGQGVPPLHF. Based on the CDR3 plus reference TRBV7-9 and TRBJ1-6, the full variable domain is DTGVSQNPRHKITKRGQNVTFRCDPISEHNRLYWYRQTLGQGPEFLTYFQNEAQLEKSRLLSDRFSAERPKGSFSTLEIQRTEQGDSAMYLCASSFPSGQGVPPLHFGNGTRLTVT.

The rearrangement joins TRBV11-2 to TRBJ2-1, with D possibly matching TRBD1 (6 bases). V dropped 5 bases and J dropped 3 bases, with 17 bases sitting between them. CDR1 and CDR2 (germline): SGHAT, FQNNGV. The CDR3 covers 16 residues. CDR3: CASSVRDIGYYNEQFF. The CDR3, as DNA: TGTGCCAGCAGCGTTCGGGACATAGGCTACTACAATGAGCAGTTCTTC.

The rearrangement joins TRBV11-2 to TRBJ2-5; 11 bases map to TRBD2. Germline V gene data show CDR1 as SGHAT and CDR2 as FQNNGV. CDR3 length: 15 amino acids. J gave up 5 bases and V 3 bases, and 5 bases lay outside the gene matches. This CDR3 is CASSFSGGAGETQYF. The CDR3 nucleotides are TGTGCCAGCAGCTTTAGCGGGGGGGCCGGTGAGACCCAGTACTTC.

The V gene is TRBV19, the J gene TRBJ1-1, with no clear D. Germline CDR1 LNHDA, CDR2 SQIVND (reference sequence). V was pared by 6 bases and J by 4 bases, with 15 bases between. CDR3 size: 14 residues. Here the CDR3 reads CASSLEPMSTEAFF. CDR3 bases: TGTGCCAGTAGCCTAGAACCCATGAGCACTGAAGCTTTCTTT. The variable domain in full, completed from reference TRBV19 and TRBJ1-1, reads DGGITQSPKYLFRKEGQNVTLSCEQNLNHDAMYWYRQDPGQGLRLIYYSQIVNDFQKGDIAEGYSVSREKKESFPLTVTSAQKNPTAFYLCASSLEPMSTEAFFGQGTRLTVV.

V is TRBV6-5 and J is TRBJ2-3; a weak D match, TRBD2 (6 bases). Germline V gene sequence: CDR1 MNHEY, CDR2 SVGAGI. V lost 0 bases and J lost 0, with 10 bases in between. The CDR3 runs to 16 residues. CDR3: CASSYSSGGSTDTQYF. DNA of the CDR3: TGTGCCAGCAGTTACTCGAGCGGAGGGAGCACAGATACGCAGTATTTT.

This sequence joins TRBV7-9 and TRBJ1-4; 9 bases agree with TRBD1. The J segment lost 8 bases and the V segment lost 3 bases, leaving 7 bases of the junction unmatched. This CDR3 has 15 residues. CDR1 SEHNR and CDR2 FQNEAQ come from the germline V gene (reference sequence). DNA for the CDR3: TGTGCCAGCAGCTTTTGGACAGGGGAGGAGGAAAAACTGTTTTTT. Residues: CASSFWTGEEEKLFF.